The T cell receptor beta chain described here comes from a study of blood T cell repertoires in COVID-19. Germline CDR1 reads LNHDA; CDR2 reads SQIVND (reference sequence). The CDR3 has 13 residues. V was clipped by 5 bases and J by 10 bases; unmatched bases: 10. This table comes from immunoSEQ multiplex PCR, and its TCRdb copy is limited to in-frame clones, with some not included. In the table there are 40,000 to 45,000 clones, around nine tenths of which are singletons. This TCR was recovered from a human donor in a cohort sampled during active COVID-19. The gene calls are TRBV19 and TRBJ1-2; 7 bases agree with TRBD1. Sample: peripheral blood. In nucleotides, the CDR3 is TGTGCCAGTAGTCTCCGGGACAGCCGAAACTACACCTTC. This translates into CASSLRDSRNYTF.